This entry lists 23 T cell receptor beta chains sequenced from one sample in a study of blood T cell repertoires in COVID-19. Clones were read by immunoSEQ multiplex PCR, and TCRdb kept only the in-frame ones, dropping some. Of roughly 67,000 clones listed, roughly 88% are singletons. The source material was peripheral blood. These receptors all come from an older woman with acute or convalescent COVID-19.

This clone was seen at least ten times. The J gene is TRBJ1-6, the V gene TRBV2; D may be TRBD1 (5 bases). Trimming shortened V by 7 bases and J by 6 bases, and 10 bases separated the two germline ends. The CDR3 spans 13 residues. The germline gives CDR1 SNHLY, CDR2 FYNNEI. CDR3 region: CASNPGGNSPLHF. CDR3 bases: TGTGCCAGCAATCCGGGGGGTAATTCACCCCTCCACTTT.

The chain joins TRBV27 to TRBJ2-1; 7 nucleotides align to TRBD2. The CDR3 covers 17 residues. The V gene's germline CDR1 is MNHEY and CDR2 SMNVEV (reference sequence). The J segment lost 2 bases and the V segment lost 2 bases, leaving 9 bases of the junction unmatched. The chain's CDR3 is CASSLVVGTNPYNEQFF. The DNA for the CDR3 is TGTGCCAGCAGTTTAGTTGTAGGGACTAACCCCTACAATGAGCAGTTCTTC.

The chain combines TRBV6-5 with TRBJ2-5; 8 bases are a match to TRBD1. This CDR3 spans 14 amino acids. With 4 bases clipped from V and 5 bases from J, the junction kept 6 bases outside the gene matches. CDR1 is MNHEY and CDR2 is SVGAGI in the germline V gene. The CDR3 DNA is TGTGCCAGCAGTTCTGGGACAGGTGGCGAGACCCAGTACTTC. Translated: CASSSGTGGETQYF.

The CDR3 loop is CASSPGGRSGNTIYF. Written as DNA, the CDR3 is TGTGCCAGCTCACCAGGCGGGCGCTCTGGAAACACCATATATTTT. The chain uses TRBV18 and TRBJ1-3; D is undetermined. The V gene lost 2 bases and the J gene lost 0 bases, with 8 bases spanning the gap. The germline V gene encodes CDR1 KGHSH and CDR2 LQKENI. The CDR3 spans 15 residues.

This rearrangement joins TRBV15 to TRBJ2-7; 10 bases match TRBD1. CDR3 length equals 15 residues. V was clipped by 4 bases and J by 2 bases; unmatched bases: 5. CDR1 LNHNV and CDR2 YYDKDF come from the germline V gene (reference sequence). CDR3 amino acids: CATSKGTGVTYEQYV. CDR3 DNA sequence: TGTGCCACCAGCAAGGGGACAGGGGTTACCTACGAGCAGTACGTC.

The chain carries TRBV10-3 and TRBJ1-3; a possible D gene is TRBD1 (6 bases). The CDR3 extends over 12 amino acids. Germline V gene sequence: CDR1 ENHRY, CDR2 SYGVKD. CDR3 sequence reads: CASGQSGNTIYF. CDR3 DNA sequence: TGTGCGTCTGGACAGTCTGGAAACACCATATATTTT.

The chain employs TRBV10-3 and TRBJ2-7; 9 nucleotides line up with TRBD2. Germline V gene data show CDR1 as ENHRY and CDR2 as SYGVKD. The CDR3 has 17 residues. V lost 2 bases, J lost 4 bases, and 12 bases stayed unmatched. The CDR3 reads CAISERWLASGTYEQYV. The CDR3 DNA follows: TGTGCCATCAGTGAGAGATGGTTGGCTAGCGGGACGTACGAGCAGTACGTC.

The chain employs TRBV5-4 and TRBJ1-2, with 10 positions matching TRBD1. V dropped 3 bases and J dropped 8; count of bases not matched to a gene: 7. The CDR3 has 14 residues. The germline V gene has CDR1 SGHNT and CDR2 YYREEE (reference sequence). CDR3 in amino acids: CASSSPTGGYGYTF. DNA of the CDR3: TGTGCCAGCAGCTCCCCGACAGGGGGCTACGGCTACACCTTC.

This sequence joins TRBV27 and TRBJ2-7; D possibly corresponds to TRBD2 (6 bases). The germline gives CDR1 MNHEY, CDR2 SMNVEV (reference sequence). V lost 5 bases to trimming and J lost 4 bases, with 18 bases between them. The CDR3 covers 15 residues. Written as DNA, the CDR3 is TGTGCCAGCAGTCTTTATGGCTCGGGAGAGTACGAGCAGTACGTC. This sequence encodes CASSLYGSGEYEQYV.

The chain recombines TRBV5-1 with TRBJ2-5; TRBD1 aligns across 8 bases. The CDR3 has 15 amino acids. Germline CDR1 SGHRS, CDR2 YFSETQ. The J segment lost 6 bases and the V segment lost 0 bases, leaving 7 bases of the junction unmatched. CDR3: CASSLVAGGGKTQYF. For the CDR3, the DNA is TGCGCCAGCAGCTTGGTGGCAGGGGGCGGGAAGACCCAGTACTTC.

The J gene is TRBJ2-2, the V gene TRBV4-2; 9 positions match TRBD2. V lost 0 bases and J lost 0; bases outside the gene matches: 2. Germline V gene sequence: CDR1 LGHNA, CDR2 YNFKEQ. This CDR3 is 17 amino acids long. This chain's CDR3 is CASSQDLAGANTGELFF. DNA of the CDR3: TGTGCCAGCAGCCAAGATTTAGCGGGGGCGAACACCGGGGAGCTGTTTTTT.

This chain joins TRBV10-3 and TRBJ2-5, with TRBD1 matching over 9 bases. The CDR3 consists of 15 residues. The trim removed 5 bases at V and 2 bases at J, leaving 6 bases unmatched. Germline V gene data show CDR1 as ENHRY and CDR2 as SYGVKD. The chain's CDR3 is CAISYRGPGQETQYF. The DNA for the CDR3 is TGTGCCATCAGTTACAGGGGGCCGGGGCAAGAGACCCAGTACTTC.

The sample holds one count of this clone. The rearrangement uses TRBV11-2 and TRBJ2-5, with 8 bases matching TRBD2. J lost 5 bases, V lost 6 bases, and 8 bases had no gene match. CDR1 and CDR2 (germline): SGHAT, FQNNGV. The CDR3 runs to 14 residues. This CDR3 reads CASSFGTGGETQYF. The CDR3 region has the DNA TGTGCCAGCAGTTTTGGGACGGGAGGGGAGACCCAGTACTTC.

V is TRBV9 and J is TRBJ1-1, with 7 bases fitting TRBD1. This CDR3 has 13 amino acids. Germline V gene data show CDR1 as SGDLS and CDR2 as YYNGEE. V shed 0 bases, J shed 10 bases, and the junction held 6 bases outside the gene matches. Here the CDR3 DNA reads TGTGCCAGCAGCGTAGTACGCCAGGGGGGAGCTTTCTTT. Its protein is CASSVVRQGGAFF. Supplemented by reference TRBV9 and TRBJ1-1, the full variable domain reads DSGVTQTPKHLITATGQRVTLRCSPRSGDLSVYWYQQSLDQGLQFLIQYYNGEERAKGNILERFSAQQFPDLHSELNLSSLELGDSALYFCASSVVRQGGAFFGQGTRLTVV.

J is TRBJ2-7 and V is TRBV4-1; D may be TRBD1 (5 bases). CDR3 length equals 14 residues. V gave up 1 base and J gave up 0 bases, with 7 bases separating them. In germline, CDR1 is MGHRA, CDR2 YSYEKL. CDR3 amino acids: CASSQVQDSYEQYV. As DNA, the CDR3 is TGCGCCAGCAGCCAAGTACAGGACTCCTACGAGCAGTACGTC.

V gene TRBV7-9 combines with J gene TRBJ2-7; 9 nucleotides align to TRBD1. Trimming cost V 8 bases and J 0 bases; bases outside gene matches: 2. The CDR3 consists of 13 residues. CDR1 and CDR2 from the germline V gene are SEHNR and FQNEAQ (reference sequence). CDR3 in amino acids: CASDRGSSYEQYV. The CDR3 DNA reads as TGTGCCAGCGACAGGGGGAGCTCCTACGAGCAGTACGTC.

The V gene is TRBV24-1, the J gene TRBJ2-7; 7 nucleotides line up with TRBD1. Germline V gene data show CDR1 as KGHDR and CDR2 as SFDVKD. The trim removed 7 bases at V and 2 bases at J, leaving 10 bases unmatched. This CDR3 is built from 15 residues. The CDR3 sequence: CATRPRHRGPYEQYV. CDR3 DNA: TGTGCCACCAGGCCCCGTCACAGGGGTCCCTACGAGCAGTACGTC.

The table lists this clone with a few counts. The chain is built from TRBV10-3 and TRBJ2-1; 7 bases are a match to TRBD1. The germline V gene encodes CDR1 ENHRY and CDR2 SYGVKD. J lost 5 bases, V lost 2 bases, and 0 bases had no gene match. The CDR3 is 13 residues long. CDR3 protein: CAISEQGDNEQFF. The CDR3 coding sequence is TGTGCCATCAGTGAGCAGGGGGACAATGAGCAGTTCTTC.

The rearrangement uses TRBV18 and TRBJ1-2; TRBD1 aligns across 7 bases. With 1 base clipped from V and 7 bases from J, the junction kept 6 bases outside the gene matches. Looked up from germline, CDR1 is KGHSH and CDR2 is LQKENI. This CDR3 has 14 amino acids. The CDR3 nucleotides read TGTGCCAGCTCACCACTGGGGCAGGGGGTTGGCTACACCTTC. Amino acids: CASSPLGQGVGYTF.

This clone was counted a single time. The rearrangement links TRBV19 to TRBJ1-6; D not certain. CDR1 is LNHDA, CDR2 SQIVND, per germline (reference sequence). V was cut by 5 bases and J by 3 bases, with 8 bases left in between. The CDR3 consists of 14 residues. The CDR3 here is CASSDILYNSPLHF. CDR3 bases: TGTGCCAGTAGTGACATCCTCTATAATTCACCCCTCCACTTT.

As for this clone: Distinct nucleotide sequences in the sample also encode this CDR3. The chain carries TRBV18 and TRBJ1-1; D unclear. Germline V lookup: CDR1 KGHSH, CDR2 LQKENI. This CDR3 is 13 amino acids long. V gave up 1 base and J gave up 1 base, with 4 bases separating them. As DNA, the CDR3 is TGTGCCAGCTCACCACGAGGGAACACTGAAGCTTTCTTT. It yields the protein CASSPRGNTEAFF.

The chain couples TRBV18 to TRBJ2-1; TRBD1 might be the D (5 bases). Trimming stripped 3 bases from V and 9 bases from J, with 18 bases between. This CDR3 is built from 15 residues. Germline-derived CDR1 and CDR2 are KGHSH and LQKENI. Written as DNA, the CDR3 is TGTGCCAGCTCACCCCCAGGGAAAGGGTCGGGTGAGCAGTTCTTC. This gives the protein CASSPPGKGSGEQFF.

The chain combines TRBV6-2 or TRBV6-3 with TRBJ1-4; D uncertain. This CDR3 spans 15 amino acids. CDR1 and CDR2 (germline): MNHEY, SVGEGT. V lost 2 bases and J lost 6, with 13 bases in between. CDR3 sequence (DNA): TGTGCCAGCAGTTACGGCGGGAGGAGAGATGAAAAACTGTTTTTT. Translation gives CASSYGGRRDEKLFF.